The 2 T cell receptor beta chains reported below all come from one sample, sequenced in a study of T cells after yellow fever vaccination. MiXCR, run by TCRdb on the 5' RACE reads, gives a single entry per CDR3 protein. The sample lists some 670,000 distinct CDR3 sequences, around an eighth occurring once. The source was PBMCs, collected on the day of the yellow fever booster vaccination. These receptors were collected from a man aged 25-45 years who received the YFV17D yellow fever vaccine.

This clonotype was seen ten or more times. This chain links TRBV7-8 with TRBJ2-7; 9 bases line up with TRBD1. V lost 5 bases, J lost 0 bases, and 5 bases stayed unmatched. Germline V gene lookup returns CDR1 SGHVS and CDR2 FQNEAQ. The CDR3 has 15 amino acids. CDR3 DNA sequence: TGTGCCAGCAGCGTAGGGACAGGGTACTCCTACGAGCAGTACTTC. Residues: CASSVGTGYSYEQYF.

This clonotype occurred a few times. This chain's CDR3 is CASSPGRISNTGELFF. CDR3 nucleotides: TGTGCCAGCAGTCCTGGGAGAATTTCGAACACCGGGGAGCTGTTTTTT. The chain links TRBV12-3 or TRBV12-4 to TRBJ2-2, with D perhaps TRBD2 (5 bases). With 5 bases removed from V and 0 bases from J, the gap between germline ends came to 13 bases. The CDR3 totals 16 residues.